Given below is one TCR beta chain in context. Its antigen remains unknown. This specimen belongs to a study of somatic mutations in cytotoxic T cells in rheumatoid arthritis. Libraries were prepared by immunoSEQ multiplex PCR; TCRdb keeps only in-frame clonotypes and omits some of them. The sample records more than 35,000 clones, more than 80% being singletons. Among the healthy controls, all of them blood donors, the median age was around 53 years (range about 21-75) and 45% to 55% were female. Flow cytometry served to check the purity of CD4+ and CD8+ cells, which were isolated by positive magnetic bead selection. Study results and limitations: Reported slight underrepresentation of TRBV07 in rheumatoid arthritis patients was not subjected to multiple-comparison adjustment. Statistically, CD8+ T-cell clonality was not significantly distinct between individuals with rheumatoid arthritis and age-matched healthy controls.

The CDR3 totals 18 residues. Sequenced: CD8+ T cells sorted from blood. The V call is TRBV21-1, the J call TRBJ2-1; TRBD2 was called by the table and not checked on the DNA. TRBV21-1 is a known pseudogene. This clonotype was sampled from a man aged 40-49 years in good health. DNA for the CDR3: TGTGCCAGCAGCAAAGCGCAGGCTAGCGGGAGGTCCTACAATGAGCAGTTCTTC. This sequence encodes CASSKAQASGRSYNEQFF.